Sequencing of this T cell receptor (beta chain) was carried out in a study of response to subunit inactivated influenza vaccine. Study findings and constraints: Authors suggested each seasonal influenza vaccination recruits few new T cells.

A word on this clonotype: No antigen is known for it.

TCRdb fed the RT-PCR reads into MiXCR, producing one record per CDR3 protein. This table has 610,000 or so distinct CDR3 sequences, 12% to 15% appearing once. The V end lost 4 bases, the J end lost 0 bases, and 11 bases lay between the germline ends. The CDR3 has 15 residues. The sequence was obtained from a man between 45 and 60 years old who received an inactivated influenza vaccine. The sample was PBMCs from blood, taken approximately 13 days after vaccination. The V call is TRBV12-3 or TRBV12-4, the J call TRBJ2-3; tentatively, D is TRBD1 (6 bases). The CDR3 spells CASSSGQYSTDTQYF. The CDR3 DNA reads TGTGCCAGCAGTTCAGGACAGTATAGCACAGATACGCAGTATTTT.